The source of this T cell receptor beta chain is a study of T cell changes during pregnancy in multiple sclerosis. This clone was counted once. Data came from immunoSEQ multiplex PCR; TCRdb stores just in-frame clones and leaves some out. The sample consists of fewer than 35,000 clones, 90% of them appearing once. The V gene lost 3 bases and the J gene lost 7 bases, with 18 bases spanning the gap. The CDR3 loop spans 15 amino acids. CDR1 is SNHLY, CDR2 FYNNEI, per germline. This chain connects TRBV2 to TRBJ1-2; D remains ambiguous. The sequences come from CD4+ T cells from peripheral blood mononuclear cells, collected in the third trimester of pregnancy. This TCR was sampled from a female donor in good health, enrolled as a control in a pregnancy study. In nucleotides, the CDR3 is TGTGCCAGCAGTGAGGAGTCGGGAGGGTTTGGTGGCTACACCTTC. As protein: CASSEESGGFGGYTF.